Detailed here is one TCR beta chain. This sample stems from a study of blood T cell repertoires in COVID-19. As for the study in general: T cells, B-cell-depleted T cells, or PBMCs provided the cDNA or gDNA that served as material.

Germline V gene lookup returns CDR1 LGHNT and CDR2 FRNRAP. This CDR3 is 15 amino acids long. The ends were cut back, 0 bases at V and 4 bases at J, with 12 bases in the middle. Original methodology: Using reference gene primer amplification, nucleated cell counts were estimated. TCRdb's copy holds only in-frame clones and misses some; the assay was immunoSEQ multiplex PCR. V and J calls and clone size are as listed in that table; D and trimming were resolved from the DNA. The sample carries more than 95,000 clones, roughly four fifths recorded once. The material sequenced was peripheral blood. This sequence joins TRBV12-5 and TRBJ1-2, with D tentatively TRBD1 (6 bases). This clonotype was obtained from a woman of 80 years or more with active or convalescent COVID-19. CDR3 amino acids: CASGLVPPDSYGYTF. The CDR3 DNA follows: TGTGCTAGTGGTTTGGTTCCTCCGGACAGCTATGGCTACACCTTC.